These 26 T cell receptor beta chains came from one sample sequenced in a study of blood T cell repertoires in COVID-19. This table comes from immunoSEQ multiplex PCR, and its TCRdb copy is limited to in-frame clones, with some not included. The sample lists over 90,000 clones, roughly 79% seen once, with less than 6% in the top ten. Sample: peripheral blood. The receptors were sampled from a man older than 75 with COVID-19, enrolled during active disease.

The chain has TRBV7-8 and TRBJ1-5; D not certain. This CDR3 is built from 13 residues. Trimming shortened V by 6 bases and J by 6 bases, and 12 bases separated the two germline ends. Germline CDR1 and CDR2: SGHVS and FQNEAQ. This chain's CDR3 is CASSPFQAQPQHF. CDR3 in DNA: TGTGCCAGCAGTCCCTTTCAGGCTCAGCCCCAGCATTTT.

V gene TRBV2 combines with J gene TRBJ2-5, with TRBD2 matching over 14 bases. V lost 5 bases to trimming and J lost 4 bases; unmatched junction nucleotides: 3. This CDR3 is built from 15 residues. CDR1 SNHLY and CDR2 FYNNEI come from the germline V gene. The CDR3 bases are TGTGCCAGCAGTCAGGGACTAGCGGGGGCAGAGACCCAGTACTTC. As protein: CASSQGLAGAETQYF.

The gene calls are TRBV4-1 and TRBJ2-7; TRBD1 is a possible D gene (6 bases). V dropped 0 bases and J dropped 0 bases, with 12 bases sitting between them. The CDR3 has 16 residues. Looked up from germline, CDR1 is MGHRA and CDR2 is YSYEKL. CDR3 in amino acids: CASSQDEQGYSYEQYF. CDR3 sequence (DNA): TGCGCCAGCAGCCAAGATGAACAGGGATACTCCTACGAGCAGTACTTC.

The DNA of the CDR3 is TGTGCCAGCATTAACAGGGGGGACTACAATGAGCAGTTCTTC. It codes for CASINRGDYNEQFF. This chain joins TRBV28 and TRBJ2-1, with 8 bases fitting TRBD1. This CDR3 is built from 14 residues. Germline CDR1 is MDHEN and CDR2 is SYDVKM. After removal of 7 bases from V and 3 bases from J, the junction contained 5 bases not matched to a gene.

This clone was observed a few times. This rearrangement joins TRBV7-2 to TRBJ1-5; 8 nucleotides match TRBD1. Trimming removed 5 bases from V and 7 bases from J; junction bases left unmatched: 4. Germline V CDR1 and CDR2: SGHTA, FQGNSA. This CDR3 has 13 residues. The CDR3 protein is CASSLGQGQPQHF. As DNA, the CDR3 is TGTGCCAGCAGCCTCGGACAGGGCCAGCCCCAGCATTTT.

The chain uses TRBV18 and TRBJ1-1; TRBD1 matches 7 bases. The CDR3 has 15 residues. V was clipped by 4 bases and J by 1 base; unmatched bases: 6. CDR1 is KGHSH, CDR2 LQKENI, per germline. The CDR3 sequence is CASSRDRPQNTEAFF. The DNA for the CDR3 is TGTGCCAGCTCACGGGACAGACCACAGAACACTGAAGCTTTCTTT.

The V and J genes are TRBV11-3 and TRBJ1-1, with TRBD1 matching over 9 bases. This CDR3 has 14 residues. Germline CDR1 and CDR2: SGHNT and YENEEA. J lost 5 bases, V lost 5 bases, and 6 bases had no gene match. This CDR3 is CASSPDRGRTEAFF. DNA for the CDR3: TGTGCCAGCAGCCCCGACAGGGGGAGGACTGAAGCTTTCTTT.

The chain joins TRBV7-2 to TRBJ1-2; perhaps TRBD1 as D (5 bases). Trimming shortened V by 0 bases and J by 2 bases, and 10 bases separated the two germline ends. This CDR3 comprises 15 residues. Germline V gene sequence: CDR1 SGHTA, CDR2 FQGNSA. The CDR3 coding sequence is TGTGCCAGCAGCTTAGCGGCGACAGTCAACTATGGCTACACCTTC. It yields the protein CASSLAATVNYGYTF.

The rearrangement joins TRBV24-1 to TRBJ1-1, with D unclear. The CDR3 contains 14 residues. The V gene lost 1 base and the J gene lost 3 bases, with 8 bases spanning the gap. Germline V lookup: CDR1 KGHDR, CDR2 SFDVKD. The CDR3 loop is CATSDFRSDTEAFF. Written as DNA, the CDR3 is TGTGCCACCAGTGATTTTCGGAGTGACACTGAAGCTTTCTTT.

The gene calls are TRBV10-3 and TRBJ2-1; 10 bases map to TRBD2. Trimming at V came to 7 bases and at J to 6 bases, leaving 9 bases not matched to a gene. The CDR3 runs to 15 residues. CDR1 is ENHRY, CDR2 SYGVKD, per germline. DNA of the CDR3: TGTGCCATCAATCAGGGCGGGACTAGCGCCAATGAGCAGTTCTTC. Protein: CAINQGGTSANEQFF.

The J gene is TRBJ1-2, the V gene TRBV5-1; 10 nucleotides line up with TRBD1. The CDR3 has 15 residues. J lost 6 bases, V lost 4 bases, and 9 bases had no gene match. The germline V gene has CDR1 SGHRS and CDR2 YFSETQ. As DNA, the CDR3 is TGCGCCAGCAGCCACGGGGAGGACAGGGGGGATGGCTACACCTTC. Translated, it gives CASSHGEDRGDGYTF.

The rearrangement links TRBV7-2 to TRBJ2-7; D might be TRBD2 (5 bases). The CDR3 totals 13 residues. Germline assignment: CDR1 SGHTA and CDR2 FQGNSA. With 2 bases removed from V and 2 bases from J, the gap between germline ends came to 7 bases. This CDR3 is CASSLTEAYEQYF. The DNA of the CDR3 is TGTGCCAGCAGCTTAACGGAGGCCTACGAGCAGTACTTC.

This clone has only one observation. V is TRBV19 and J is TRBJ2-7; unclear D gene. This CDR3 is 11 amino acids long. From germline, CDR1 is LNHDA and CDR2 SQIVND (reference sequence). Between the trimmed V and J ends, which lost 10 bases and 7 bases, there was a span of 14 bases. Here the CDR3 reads CATNWAGEQYF. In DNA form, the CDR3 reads TGTGCCACTAACTGGGCTGGGGAGCAGTACTTC.

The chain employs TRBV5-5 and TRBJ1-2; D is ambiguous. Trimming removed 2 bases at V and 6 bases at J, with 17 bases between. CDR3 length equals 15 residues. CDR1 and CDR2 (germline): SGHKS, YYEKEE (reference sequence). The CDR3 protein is CASSFLNRGRDGYTF. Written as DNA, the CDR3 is TGTGCCAGCAGCTTTCTCAATCGCGGTCGGGATGGCTACACCTTC.

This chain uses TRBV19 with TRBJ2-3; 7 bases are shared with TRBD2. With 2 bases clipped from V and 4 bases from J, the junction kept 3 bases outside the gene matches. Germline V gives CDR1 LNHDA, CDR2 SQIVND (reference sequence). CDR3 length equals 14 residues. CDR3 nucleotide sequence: TGTGCCAGTAGTATAAGACTAGCAGCAGATACGCAGTATTTT. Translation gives CASSIRLAADTQYF. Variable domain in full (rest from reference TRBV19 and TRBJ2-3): DGGITQSPKYLFRKEGQNVTLSCEQNLNHDAMYWYRQDPGQGLRLIYYSQIVNDFQKGDIAEGYSVSREKKESFPLTVTSAQKNPTAFYLCASSIRLAADTQYFGPGTRLTVL.

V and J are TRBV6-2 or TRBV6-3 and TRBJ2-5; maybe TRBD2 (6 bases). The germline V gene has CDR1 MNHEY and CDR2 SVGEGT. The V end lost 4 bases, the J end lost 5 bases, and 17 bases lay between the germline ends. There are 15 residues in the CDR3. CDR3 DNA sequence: TGTGCCAGCAGTTCGGGGGACCGCAGTTCGGAGACCCAGTACTTC. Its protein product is CASSSGDRSSETQYF.

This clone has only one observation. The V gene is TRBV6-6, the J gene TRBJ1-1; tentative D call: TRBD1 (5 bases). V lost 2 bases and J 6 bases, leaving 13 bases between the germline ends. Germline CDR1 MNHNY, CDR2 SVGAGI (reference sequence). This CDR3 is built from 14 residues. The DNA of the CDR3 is TGTGCCAGCAGTTACGGACACCAGGGCTCTGAAGCTTTCTTT. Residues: CASSYGHQGSEAFF.

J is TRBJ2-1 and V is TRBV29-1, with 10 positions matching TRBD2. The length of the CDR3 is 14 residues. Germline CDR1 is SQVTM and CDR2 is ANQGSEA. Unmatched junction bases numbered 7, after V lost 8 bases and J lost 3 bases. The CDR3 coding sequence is TGCAGCACCACAGTAGCGGGGGGCTACAATGAGCAGTTCTTC. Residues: CSTTVAGGYNEQFF.

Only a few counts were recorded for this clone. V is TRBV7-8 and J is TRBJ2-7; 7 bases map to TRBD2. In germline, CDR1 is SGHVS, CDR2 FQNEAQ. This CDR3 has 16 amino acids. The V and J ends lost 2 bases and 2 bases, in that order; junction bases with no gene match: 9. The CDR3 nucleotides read TGTGCCAGCAGCTTACTGTGGGGGGGATCAGCCTACGAGCAGTACTTC. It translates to CASSLLWGGSAYEQYF.

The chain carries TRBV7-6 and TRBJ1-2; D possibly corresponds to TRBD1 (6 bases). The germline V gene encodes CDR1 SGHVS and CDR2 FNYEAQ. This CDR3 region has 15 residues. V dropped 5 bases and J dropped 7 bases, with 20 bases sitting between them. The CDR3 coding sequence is TGTGCCAGCAGCCTGTTACAGGGCGGGAGAACTGGCTACACCTTC. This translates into CASSLLQGGRTGYTF.

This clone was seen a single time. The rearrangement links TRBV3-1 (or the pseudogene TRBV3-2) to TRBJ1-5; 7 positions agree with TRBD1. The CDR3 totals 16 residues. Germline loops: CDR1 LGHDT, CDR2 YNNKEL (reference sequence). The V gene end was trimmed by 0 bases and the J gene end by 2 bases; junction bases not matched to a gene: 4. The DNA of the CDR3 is TGTGCCAGCAGCCAAGATCACAGGGGAGGCAATCAGCCCCAGCATTTT. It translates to CASSQDHRGGNQPQHF.

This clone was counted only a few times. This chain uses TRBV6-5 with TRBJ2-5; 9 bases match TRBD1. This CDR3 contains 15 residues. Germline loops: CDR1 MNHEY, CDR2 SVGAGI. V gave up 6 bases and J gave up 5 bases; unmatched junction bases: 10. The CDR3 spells CASRPNRGRRETQYF. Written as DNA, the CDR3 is TGTGCCAGCAGACCAAACAGGGGGCGTAGGGAGACCCAGTACTTC.

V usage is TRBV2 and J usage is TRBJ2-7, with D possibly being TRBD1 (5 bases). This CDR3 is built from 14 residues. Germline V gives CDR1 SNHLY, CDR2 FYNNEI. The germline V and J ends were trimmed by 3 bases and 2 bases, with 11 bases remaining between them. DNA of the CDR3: TGTGCCAGCAGTGACCCAGGGTCTCCCTACGAGCAGTACTTC. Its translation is CASSDPGSPYEQYF. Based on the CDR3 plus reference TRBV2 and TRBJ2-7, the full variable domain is EPEVTQTPSHQVTQMGQEVILRCVPISNHLYFYWYRQILGQKVEFLVSFYNNEISEKSEIFDDQFSVERPDGSNFTLKIRSTKLEDSAMYFCASSDPGSPYEQYFGPGTRLTVT.

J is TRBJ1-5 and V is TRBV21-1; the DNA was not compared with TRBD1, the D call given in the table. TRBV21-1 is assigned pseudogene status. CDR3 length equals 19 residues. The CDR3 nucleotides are TGTGCCAGCACCAAAAACCCTGACAGGGTTGGGGATAGCAATCAGCCCCAGCATTTT. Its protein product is CASTKNPDRVGDSNQPQHF.

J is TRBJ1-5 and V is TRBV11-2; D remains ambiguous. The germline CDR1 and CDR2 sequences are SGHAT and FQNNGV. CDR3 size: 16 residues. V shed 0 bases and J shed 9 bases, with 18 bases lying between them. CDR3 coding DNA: TGTGCCAGCAGCTTAGATACGGCGGGTACTGCGGGGCCCCAGCATTTT. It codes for CASSLDTAGTAGPQHF.

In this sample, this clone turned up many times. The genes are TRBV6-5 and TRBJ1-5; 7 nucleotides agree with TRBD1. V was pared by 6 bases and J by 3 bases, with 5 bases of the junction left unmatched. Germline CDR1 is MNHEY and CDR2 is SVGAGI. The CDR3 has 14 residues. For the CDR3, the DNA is TGTGCCAGCAGCGCGCAGGGGGACAATCAGCCCCAGCATTTT. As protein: CASSAQGDNQPQHF.